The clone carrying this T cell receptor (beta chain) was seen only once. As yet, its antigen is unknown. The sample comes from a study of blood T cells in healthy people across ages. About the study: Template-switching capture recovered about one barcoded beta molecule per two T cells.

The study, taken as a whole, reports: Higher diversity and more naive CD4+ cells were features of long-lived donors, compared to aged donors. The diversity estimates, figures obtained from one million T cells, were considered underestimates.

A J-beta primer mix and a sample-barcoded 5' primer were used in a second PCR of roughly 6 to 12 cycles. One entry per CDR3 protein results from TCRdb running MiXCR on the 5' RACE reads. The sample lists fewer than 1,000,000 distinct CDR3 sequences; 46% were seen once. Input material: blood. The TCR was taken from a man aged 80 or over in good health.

CDR3 coding DNA: TGTGCCAGCACCGCTAGCGGGAGTTCCTACAATGAGCAGTTCTTC. Amino acids: CASTASGSSYNEQFF. The V and J genes are TRBV7-9 and TRBJ2-1, with TRBD2 matching 10 bases. V lost 7 bases to trimming and J lost 1 base; unmatched junction nucleotides: 4. In germline, CDR1 is SEHNR, CDR2 FQNEAQ (reference sequence). CDR3 length equals 15 residues.